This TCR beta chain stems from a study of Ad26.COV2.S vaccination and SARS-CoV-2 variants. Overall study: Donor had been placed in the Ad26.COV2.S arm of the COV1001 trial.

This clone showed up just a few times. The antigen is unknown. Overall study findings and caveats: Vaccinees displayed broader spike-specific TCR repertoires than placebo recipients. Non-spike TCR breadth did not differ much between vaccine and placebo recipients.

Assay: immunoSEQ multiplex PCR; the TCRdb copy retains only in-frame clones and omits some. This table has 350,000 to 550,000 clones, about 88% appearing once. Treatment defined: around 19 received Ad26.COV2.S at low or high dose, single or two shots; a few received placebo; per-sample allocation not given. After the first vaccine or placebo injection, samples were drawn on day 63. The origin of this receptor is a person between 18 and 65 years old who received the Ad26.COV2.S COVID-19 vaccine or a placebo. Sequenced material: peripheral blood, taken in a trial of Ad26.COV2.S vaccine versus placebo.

This chain's CDR3 is CASVSGSDTGELFF. The CDR3 DNA reads as TGTGCTAGTGTTAGCGGGAGTGACACCGGGGAGCTGTTTTTT. The chain combines TRBV12-5 with TRBJ2-2, with 9 bases that match TRBD2. The junction had 3 bases not matched to a gene; V was cut back by 7 bases and J by 3 bases. The CDR3 length is 14 residues. Germline CDR1 is LGHNT and CDR2 is FRNRAP.